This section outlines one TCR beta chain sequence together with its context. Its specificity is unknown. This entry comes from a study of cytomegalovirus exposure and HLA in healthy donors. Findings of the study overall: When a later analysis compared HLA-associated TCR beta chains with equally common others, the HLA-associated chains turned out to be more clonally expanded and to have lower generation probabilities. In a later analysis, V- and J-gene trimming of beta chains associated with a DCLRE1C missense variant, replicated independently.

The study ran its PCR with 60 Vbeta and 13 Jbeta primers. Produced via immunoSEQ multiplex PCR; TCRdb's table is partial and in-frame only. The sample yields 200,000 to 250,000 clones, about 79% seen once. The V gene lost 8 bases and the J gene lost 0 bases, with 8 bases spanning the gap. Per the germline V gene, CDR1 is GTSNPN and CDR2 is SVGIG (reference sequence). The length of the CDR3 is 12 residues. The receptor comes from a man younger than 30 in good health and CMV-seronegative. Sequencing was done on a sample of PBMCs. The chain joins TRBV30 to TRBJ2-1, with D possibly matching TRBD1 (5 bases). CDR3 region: CALDSSYNEQFF. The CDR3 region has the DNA TGTGCCCTTGACAGCTCCTACAATGAGCAGTTCTTC.